This TCR beta chain emerged from a study of regulatory T cells in long-lasting Graves disease. CDR3-region Arm-PCR and iRepertoire HTBI primers produced the TCR beta libraries. TCRdb independently ran MiXCR on the multiplex PCR reads; one entry per CDR3 protein. The sample has approximately 270,000 distinct CDR3 sequences; 15% to 20% are singletons. This clonotype was seen repeatedly, ten times or more. CDR1 and CDR2 from the germline V gene are MNHEY and SMNVEV (reference sequence). The CDR3 covers 17 residues. V lost 5 bases to trimming and J lost 0 bases, with 16 bases between them. The time point denotes: newly diagnosed GD, antithyroid drugs for less than 3 months. RNA isolated from PBMCs was used to make the TCR library. In each case, Graves' disease was diagnosed per American Thyroid Association guidelines. These records were also assigned to another study, of T cells in Graves' hyperthyroidism and ophthalmopathy. That source adds: Orbital computed tomography, thyroid ultrasound, serum thyroxine and TRAb, and clinical symptoms together informed the diagnoses. The HTBI primer set served for first-round RT-PCR of the TCR CDR3. A model using 13 V-J features told ophthalmopathy apart from stable hyperthyroidism.

This clonotype originated in a woman in her twenties or thirties with Graves disease. V is TRBV27 and J is TRBJ2-2; D ambiguous. Here the sequenced sample was peripheral blood mononuclear cells (PBMCs), taken at new diagnosis, from a patient treated with antithyroid drugs. In DNA, the CDR3 is TGTGCCAGCAGTGCCTGGACGCTGGAGTCGAACACCGGGGAGCTGTTTTTT. This gives the protein CASSAWTLESNTGELFF.